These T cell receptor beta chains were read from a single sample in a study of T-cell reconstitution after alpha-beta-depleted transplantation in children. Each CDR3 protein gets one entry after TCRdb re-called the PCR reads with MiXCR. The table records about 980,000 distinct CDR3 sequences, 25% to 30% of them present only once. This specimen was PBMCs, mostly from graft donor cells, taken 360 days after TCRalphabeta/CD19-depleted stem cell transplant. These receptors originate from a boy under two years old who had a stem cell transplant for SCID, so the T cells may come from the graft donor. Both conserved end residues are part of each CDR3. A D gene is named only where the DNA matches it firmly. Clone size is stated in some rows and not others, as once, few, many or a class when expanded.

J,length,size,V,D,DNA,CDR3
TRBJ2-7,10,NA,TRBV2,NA,TGTGCCACCAGGGGACTCGAGCAGTACTTC,CATRGLEQYF
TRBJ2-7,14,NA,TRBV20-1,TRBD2,TGCAGTGCCGCGCGGACTAGCGTGACCTACGAGCAGTACTTC,CSAARTSVTYEQYF
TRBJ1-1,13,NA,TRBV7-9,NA,TGTGCCGTAACACTTCAGGGTTCAGGTGAAGCTTTCTTT,CAVTLQGSGEAFF
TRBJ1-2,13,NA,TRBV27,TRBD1,TGTGCCAGCAGACAAGACAGGGGCTATGGCTACACCTTC,CASRQDRGYGYTF
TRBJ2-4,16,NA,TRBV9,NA,TGTGCCAGCAGCGTAGATCCAGATACAAAGGGAAACATGCAGTACTTC,CASSVDPDTKGNMQYF
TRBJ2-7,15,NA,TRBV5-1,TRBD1,TGCGCCAGCAGCCGCCCGGGACAGGGATCCTACGAGCAGTACTTC,CASSRPGQGSYEQYF
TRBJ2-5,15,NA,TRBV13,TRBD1,TGTGCCAGCAGCTCGAACAGGGGGCGGAGCGGGGACCAGTACTTC,CASSSNRGRSGDQYF
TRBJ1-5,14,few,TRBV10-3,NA,TGTGCCATCAGTTCACAGGGTCCCAATCAGCCCCAGCATTTT,CAISSQGPNQPQHF
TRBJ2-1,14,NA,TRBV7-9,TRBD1,TGTGCCAGCAGCCCCGGGACAGGGGACTATGAGCAGTTCTTC,CASSPGTGDYEQFF
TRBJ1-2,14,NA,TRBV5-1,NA,TGCGCCAGCAGCTTGGGCGGGGGCATGGATGGCTACACCTTC,CASSLGGGMDGYTF
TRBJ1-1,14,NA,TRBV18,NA,TGTGCCAGCTCACCACAGGGGTCCGACACTGAAGCTTTCTTT,CASSPQGSDTEAFF
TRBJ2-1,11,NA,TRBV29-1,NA,TGCAGCGTCCTGACCCTCAATGAGCAGTTCTTC,CSVLTLNEQFF
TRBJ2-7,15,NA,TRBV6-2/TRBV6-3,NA,TGTGCCAGCAGTTATACCGGGACGGGAAAATACGAGCAGTACTTC,CASSYTGTGKYEQYF
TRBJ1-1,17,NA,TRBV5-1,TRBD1,TGCGCCAGCGGCGTAGGGACAGGGACTTTTATGAACACTGAAGCTTTCTTT,CASGVGTGTFMNTEAFF
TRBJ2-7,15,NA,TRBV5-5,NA,TGTGCCAGCAGCCCCGGCAGGGGAAGATCCTACGAGCAGTACTTC,CASSPGRGRSYEQYF
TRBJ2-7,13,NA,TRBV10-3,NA,TGTGCCATCAGTGAGGCAGGGCCCTACGAGCAGTACTTC,CAISEAGPYEQYF
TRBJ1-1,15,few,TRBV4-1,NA,TGCGCCAGCAGGACCCGAGGGGGATTGAACACTGAAGCTTTCTTT,CASRTRGGLNTEAFF
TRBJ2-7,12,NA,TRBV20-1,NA,TGCAGTGCACGCGGGTCTTCCTACGAGCAGTACTTC,CSARGSSYEQYF
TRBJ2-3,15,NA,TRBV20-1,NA,TGCAGTGCTAGAGAGGTCAGCGGGCGCACAGATACGCAGTATTTT,CSAREVSGRTDTQYF
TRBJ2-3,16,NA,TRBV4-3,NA,TGCGCCAGCAGCCAAGGCTACGGGTCCTTACAAGATACGCAGTATTTT,CASSQGYGSLQDTQYF
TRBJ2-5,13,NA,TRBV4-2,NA,TGTGCCAGCAGCCAACCCCCTAGGGGACCCCAGTACTTC,CASSQPPRGPQYF
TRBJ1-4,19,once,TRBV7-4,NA,TGTGCCAGCAGCCAGGGGCGGGCAGGAGGACGTTTCCTAGGTGAAAAACTGTTTTTT,CASSQGRAGGRFLGEKLFF